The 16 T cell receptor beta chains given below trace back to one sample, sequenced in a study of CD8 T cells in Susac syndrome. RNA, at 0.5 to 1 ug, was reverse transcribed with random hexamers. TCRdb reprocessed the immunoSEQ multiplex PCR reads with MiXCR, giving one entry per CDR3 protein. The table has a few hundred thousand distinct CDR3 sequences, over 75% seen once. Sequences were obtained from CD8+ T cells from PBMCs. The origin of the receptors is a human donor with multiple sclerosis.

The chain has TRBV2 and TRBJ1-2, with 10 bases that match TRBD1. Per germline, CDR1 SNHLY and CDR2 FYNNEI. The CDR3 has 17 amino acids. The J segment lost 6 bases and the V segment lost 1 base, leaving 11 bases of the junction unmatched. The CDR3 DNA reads TGTGCCAGCAGTGAAGTTCGACAGGGGGCAAATAATCATGGCTACACCTTC. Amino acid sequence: CASSEVRQGANNHGYTF.

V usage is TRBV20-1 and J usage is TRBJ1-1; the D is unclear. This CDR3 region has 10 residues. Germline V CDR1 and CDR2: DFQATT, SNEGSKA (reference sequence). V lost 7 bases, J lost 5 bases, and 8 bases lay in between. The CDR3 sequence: CSVGKTEAFF. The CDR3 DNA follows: TGCAGTGTAGGGAAGACTGAAGCTTTCTTT.

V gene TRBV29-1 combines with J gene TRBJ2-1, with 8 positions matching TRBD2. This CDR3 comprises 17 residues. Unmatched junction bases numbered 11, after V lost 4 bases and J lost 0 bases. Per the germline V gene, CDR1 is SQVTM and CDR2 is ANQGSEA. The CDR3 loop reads CSVVGSGIFFSYNEQFF. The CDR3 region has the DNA TGCAGCGTTGTTGGTAGCGGGATTTTTTTCTCCTACAATGAGCAGTTCTTC.

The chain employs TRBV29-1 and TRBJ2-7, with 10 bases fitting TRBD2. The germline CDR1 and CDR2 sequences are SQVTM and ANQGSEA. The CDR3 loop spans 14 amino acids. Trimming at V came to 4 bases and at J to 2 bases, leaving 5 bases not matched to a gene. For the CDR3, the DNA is TGCAGCGTTGCGGAGCGGGGGGGTCCCTACGAGCAGTACTTC. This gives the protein CSVAERGGPYEQYF.

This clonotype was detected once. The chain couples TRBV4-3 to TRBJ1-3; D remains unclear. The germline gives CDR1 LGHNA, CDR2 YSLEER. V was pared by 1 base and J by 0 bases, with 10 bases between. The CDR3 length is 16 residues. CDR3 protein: CASSQGTATSGNTIYF. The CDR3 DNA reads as TGCGCCAGCAGCCAAGGAACAGCGACCTCTGGAAACACCATATATTTT.

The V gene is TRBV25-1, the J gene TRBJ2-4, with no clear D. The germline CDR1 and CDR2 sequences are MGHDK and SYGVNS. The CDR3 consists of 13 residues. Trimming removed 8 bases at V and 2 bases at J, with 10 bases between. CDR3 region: CASLERTKNIQYF. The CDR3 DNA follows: TGTGCCAGCCTCGAAAGAACCAAAAACATTCAGTACTTC.

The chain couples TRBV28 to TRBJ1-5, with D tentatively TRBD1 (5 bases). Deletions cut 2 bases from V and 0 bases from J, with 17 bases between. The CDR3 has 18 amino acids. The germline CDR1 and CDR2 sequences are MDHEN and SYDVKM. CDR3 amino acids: CASSLTRANIYSNQPQHF. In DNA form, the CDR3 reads TGTGCCAGCAGTTTAACCAGGGCCAACATCTATAGCAATCAGCCCCAGCATTTT.

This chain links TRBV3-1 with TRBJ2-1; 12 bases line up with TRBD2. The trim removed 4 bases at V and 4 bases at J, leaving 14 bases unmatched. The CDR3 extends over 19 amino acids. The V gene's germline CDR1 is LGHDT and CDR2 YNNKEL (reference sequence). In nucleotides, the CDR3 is TGTGCCAGCAGCCCCACCCTGATACTAGCGGGGGGTTCATACAATGAGCAGTTCTTC. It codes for CASSPTLILAGGSYNEQFF.

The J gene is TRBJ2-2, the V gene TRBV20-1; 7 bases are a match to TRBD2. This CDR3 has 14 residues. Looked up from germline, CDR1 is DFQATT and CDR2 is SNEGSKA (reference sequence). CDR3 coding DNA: TGCGTTCGGCCCGGGGAGGGGCACACCGGGGAGCTGTTTTTT. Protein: CVRPGEGHTGELFF.

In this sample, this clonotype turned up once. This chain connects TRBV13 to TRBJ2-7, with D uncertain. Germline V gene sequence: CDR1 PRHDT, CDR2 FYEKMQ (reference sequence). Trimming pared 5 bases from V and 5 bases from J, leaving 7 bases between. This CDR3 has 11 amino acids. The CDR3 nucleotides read TGTGCCAGCAGCGCCCGGAACGAGCAGTACTTC. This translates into CASSARNEQYF.

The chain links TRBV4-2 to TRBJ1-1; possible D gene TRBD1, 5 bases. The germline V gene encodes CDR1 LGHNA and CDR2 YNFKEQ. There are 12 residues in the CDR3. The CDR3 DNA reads TGTGCTTCGTGGGGGGAGGACACTGAAGCTTTCTTT. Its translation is CASWGEDTEAFF.

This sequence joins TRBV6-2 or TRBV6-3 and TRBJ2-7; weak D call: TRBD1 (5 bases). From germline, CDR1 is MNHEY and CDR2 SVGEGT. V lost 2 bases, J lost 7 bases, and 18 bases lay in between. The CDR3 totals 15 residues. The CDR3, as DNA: TGTGCCAGCAGTTACCGATTCGACAGCCCTACGGAGCAGTACTTC. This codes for CASSYRFDSPTEQYF.

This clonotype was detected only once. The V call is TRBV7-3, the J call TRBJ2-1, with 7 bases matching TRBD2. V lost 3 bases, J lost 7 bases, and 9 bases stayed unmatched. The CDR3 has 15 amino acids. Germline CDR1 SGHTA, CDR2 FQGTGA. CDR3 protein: CASSFGGTRVNEQFF. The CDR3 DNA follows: TGTGCCAGCAGCTTCGGGGGGACTCGTGTTAATGAGCAGTTCTTC.

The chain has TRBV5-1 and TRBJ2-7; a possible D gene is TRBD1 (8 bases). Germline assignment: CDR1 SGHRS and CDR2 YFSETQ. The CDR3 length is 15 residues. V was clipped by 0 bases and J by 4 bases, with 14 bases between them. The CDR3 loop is CASSLEGQGGYEQYF. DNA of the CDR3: TGCGCCAGCAGCTTGGAAGGACAGGGAGGGTACGAGCAGTACTTC.

CDR3 region: CASSYSMAGGETQYF. In DNA, the CDR3 is TGTGCCAGCAGTTACTCGATGGCTGGGGGTGAGACCCAGTACTTC. This rearrangement joins TRBV6-5 to TRBJ2-5; D tentatively fits TRBD1 or TRBD2 (5 bases each). CDR3 size: 15 residues. In germline, CDR1 is MNHEY, CDR2 SVGAGI. V shed 0 bases and J shed 5 bases, with 13 bases lying between them.

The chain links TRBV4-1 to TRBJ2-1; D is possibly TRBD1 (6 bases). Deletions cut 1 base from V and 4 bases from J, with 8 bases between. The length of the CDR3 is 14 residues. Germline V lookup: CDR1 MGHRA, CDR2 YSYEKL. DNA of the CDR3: TGCGCCAGCAGCCAAGGGACAGTATACAATGAGCAGTTCTTC. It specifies CASSQGTVYNEQFF.